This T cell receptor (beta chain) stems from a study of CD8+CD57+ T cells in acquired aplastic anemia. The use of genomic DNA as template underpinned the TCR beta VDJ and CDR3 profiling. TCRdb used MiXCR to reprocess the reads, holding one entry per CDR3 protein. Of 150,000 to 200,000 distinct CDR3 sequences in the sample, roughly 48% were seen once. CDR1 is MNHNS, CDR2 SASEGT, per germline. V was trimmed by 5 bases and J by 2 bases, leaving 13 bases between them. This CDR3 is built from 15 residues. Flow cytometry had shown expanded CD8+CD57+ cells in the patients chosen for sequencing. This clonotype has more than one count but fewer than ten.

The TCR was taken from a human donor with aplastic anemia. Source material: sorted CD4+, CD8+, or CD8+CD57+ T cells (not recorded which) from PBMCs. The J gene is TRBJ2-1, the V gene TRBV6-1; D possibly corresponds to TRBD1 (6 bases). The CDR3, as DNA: TGTGCCAGCAGTCCCCCACAGGGAGCCTACAATGAGCAGTTCTTC. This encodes CASSPPQGAYNEQFF.